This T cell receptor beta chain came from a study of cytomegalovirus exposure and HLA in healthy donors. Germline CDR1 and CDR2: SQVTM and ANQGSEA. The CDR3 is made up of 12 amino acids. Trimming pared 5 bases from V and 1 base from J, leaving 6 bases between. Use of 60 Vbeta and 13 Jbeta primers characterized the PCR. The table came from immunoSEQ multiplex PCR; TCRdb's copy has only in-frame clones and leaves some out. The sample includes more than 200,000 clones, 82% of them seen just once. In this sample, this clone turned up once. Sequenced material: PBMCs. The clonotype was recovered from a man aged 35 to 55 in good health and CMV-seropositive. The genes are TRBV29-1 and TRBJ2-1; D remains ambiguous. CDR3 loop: CSVRASYNEQFF. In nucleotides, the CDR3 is TGCAGCGTTCGAGCGTCCTACAATGAGCAGTTCTTC.